This T cell receptor (beta chain) was captured by sequencing in a study of cytomegalovirus exposure and HLA in healthy donors. With regard to this clone: Its cognate antigen is unknown. A junction boundary mismatches the germline segment, possibly from a read error.

PCR amplification relied on 60 Vbeta primers (plus 13 Jbeta primers). Here immunoSEQ multiplex PCR was the method, and the copy in TCRdb shows in-frame clones only, minus some. This table holds 90,000 to 150,000 clones, 60% to 85% found once. The donors were healthy bone marrow donors. Looked up from germline, CDR1 is LNHDA and CDR2 is SQIVND (reference sequence). The CDR3 length is 11 residues. General study results and limits: Sequencing probably produced one cluster of sequence variants that were highly shared. The authors enumerated 150 to 200 TCR beta chains as linked to cytomegalovirus.

The sample comprised PBMCs. This clonotype originated in a female donor in good health and CMV-seronegative. The chain couples TRBV19 to TRBJ1-2; 10 bases are a match to TRBD1. The CDR3 is CAKTGGPDASF. Written as DNA, the CDR3 is TGTGCCAAGACAGGGGGCCCTGATGCTTCCTTC.